One and the same sample provided the 16 T cell receptor beta chains below, sequenced in a study of T cells in Graves' hyperthyroidism and ophthalmopathy. RNA transcripts served as the template for amplifying TCR beta CDR3 regions. The study used the HTBI primer set for a first-round RT-PCR of the TCR CDR3. TCRdb re-called the multiplex PCR reads with MiXCR, one entry per CDR3 protein. This table has hundreds of thousands of distinct CDR3 sequences, around 16% appearing once. The specimen sequenced was blood. These receptor sequences come from a woman aged 18-29 years with Graves' hyperthyroidism.

This chain uses TRBV29-1 with TRBJ2-5; D gene ambiguous. The CDR3 length is 13 residues. CDR1 and CDR2 from the germline V gene are SQVTM and ANQGSEA. V was shortened by 4 bases and J by 5 bases, with 14 bases between the two germline ends. This CDR3 reads CSVVGRMVETQYF. Here the CDR3 DNA reads TGCAGCGTTGTAGGCAGGATGGTGGAGACCCAGTACTTC.

This clonotype was seen many times. The chain is built from TRBV6-2 or TRBV6-3 and TRBJ2-1, with 8 bases matching TRBD2. The CDR3 length is 23 residues. The germline V gene encodes CDR1 MNHEY and CDR2 SVGEGT. Unmatched junction bases numbered 31, after V lost 3 bases and J lost 6 bases. The CDR3 DNA follows: TGTGCCAGCAGTTATACGCCACCATCCTATAGCGGGACCCCGTCCACGCCGGGCAATGAGCAGTTCTTC. The encoded protein is CASSYTPPSYSGTPSTPGNEQFF.

This clonotype was counted between two and nine times. This chain joins TRBV5-1 and TRBJ2-1; D gene ambiguous. CDR1 is SGHRS, CDR2 YFSETQ, per germline. This CDR3 is 14 amino acids long. With 0 bases removed from V and 6 bases from J, the gap between germline ends came to 10 bases. Here the CDR3 reads CASSLEVWGNEQFF. The CDR3 DNA reads as TGCGCCAGCAGCTTGGAGGTGTGGGGCAATGAGCAGTTCTTC.

The J gene is TRBJ2-7, the V gene TRBV5-1; D not certain. V shed 0 bases and J shed 5 bases, with 12 bases lying between them. This CDR3 has 14 amino acids. Germline V CDR1 and CDR2: SGHRS, YFSETQ. CDR3 in amino acids: CASSLASISHEQYF. In DNA form, the CDR3 reads TGCGCCAGCAGCTTGGCCTCTATTTCCCACGAGCAGTACTTC.

In its sample, this clonotype was seen a few times. The chain recombines TRBV9 with TRBJ2-7; D may be TRBD1 (5 bases). The germline gives CDR1 SGDLS, CDR2 YYNGEE. Trimming shortened V by 0 bases and J by 5 bases, and 18 bases separated the two germline ends. The CDR3 spans 16 residues. The DNA for the CDR3 is TGTGCCAGCAGCGTAGTCCCCCCCGCAGGGTGCCACGAGCAGTACTTC. It encodes CASSVVPPAGCHEQYF.

Ten or more counts support this clonotype. The chain combines TRBV20-1 with TRBJ2-3; possibly TRBD2 for D (6 bases). Deletions cut 6 bases from V and 2 bases from J, with 15 bases between. From germline, CDR1 is DFQATT and CDR2 SNEGSKA (reference sequence). This CDR3 region has 14 residues. CDR3 region: CSAMTPSATDTQYF. Here the CDR3 DNA reads TGCAGTGCCATGACCCCTAGCGCCACAGATACGCAGTATTTT.

Here the CDR3 DNA reads TGCAGTGCTCGTACTAGCGGGGACATCTACGAGCAGTACTTC. The encoded protein is CSARTSGDIYEQYF. V usage is TRBV20-1 and J usage is TRBJ2-7; 10 bases align to TRBD2. V gave up 5 bases and J gave up 3 bases; unmatched junction bases: 7. The CDR3 has 14 residues. Germline values: CDR1 DFQATT, CDR2 SNEGSKA (reference sequence).

This clonotype was observed many times. V and J are TRBV27 and TRBJ2-1; D remains ambiguous. This CDR3 comprises 12 residues. Trimming cost V 5 bases and J 2 bases, with 4 bases left between them. CDR1 is MNHEY, CDR2 SMNVEV, per germline (reference sequence). CDR3 in DNA: TGTGCCAGCAGTCGGACCTACAATGAGCAGTTCTTC. Translating gives CASSRTYNEQFF.

The V and J genes are TRBV4-3 and TRBJ2-1; D uncertain. CDR3 length: 14 residues. CDR1 is LGHNA and CDR2 is YSLEER in the germline V gene. Trimming removed 0 bases from V and 10 bases from J, with 13 bases in between. The CDR3 region is CASSQDLQPIEQFF. CDR3 nucleotide sequence: TGCGCCAGCAGCCAAGACCTTCAGCCCATCGAGCAGTTCTTC.

This clonotype was observed a few times. The chain employs TRBV6-8 and TRBJ1-1; D is unclear. CDR1 is MNHGY, CDR2 SAAAGT, per germline. CDR3 length: 14 residues. V was trimmed by 7 bases and J by 4 bases, leaving 16 bases between them. CDR3 in DNA: TGTGCCAGCAATCGAAACTGGGCGGGCACTGAAGCTTTCTTT. It translates to CASNRNWAGTEAFF.

This clonotype was counted at least ten times. The genes are TRBV5-1 and TRBJ2-1; D unclear. CDR3 size: 18 residues. The V end was cut by 1 base, the J end by 5 bases, with 22 bases between. The germline V gene has CDR1 SGHRS and CDR2 YFSETQ. The CDR3 nucleotides read TGCGCCAGCAGCTTGATGAGGCCTCTGAAAAGGGCCCACAATGAGCAGTTCTTC. Residues: CASSLMRPLKRAHNEQFF.

For this clonotype: This may come from a read error, since a much larger clone is one base off. This rearrangement joins TRBV6-2 or TRBV6-3 to TRBJ1-1; TRBD1 matches 7 bases. From germline, CDR1 is MNHEY and CDR2 SVGEGT. This CDR3 has 13 amino acids. CDR3 amino acids: CASRPTGNTEASF. DNA for the CDR3: TGTGCCAGCAGGCCGACAGGGAACACTGAAGCTTCCTTT.

This clonotype came up a few times. The chain has TRBV10-3 and TRBJ1-2, with D uncertain. The CDR3 consists of 14 residues. Trimming stripped 6 bases from V and 2 bases from J, with 13 bases between. Germline V lookup: CDR1 ENHRY, CDR2 SYGVKD. The CDR3 here is CAIRGRESNYGYTF. The CDR3 DNA sequence: TGTGCCATCAGGGGAAGGGAGTCCAACTATGGCTACACCTTC.

This clonotype was seen a few times. The V gene is TRBV11-2, the J gene TRBJ1-2; 7 bases fit TRBD1. The CDR3 is made up of 15 amino acids. Germline assignment: CDR1 SGHAT and CDR2 FQNNGV. Trimming took 5 bases from V and 5 from J; bases not matched to a gene: 11. The CDR3 DNA is TGTGCCAGCAGCCCGCGACCGACAGGGTTTTATGGCTACACCTTC. Translated, it gives CASSPRPTGFYGYTF.

A word on this clonotype: Possible read error: a much larger clone is one base away. V is TRBV15 and J is TRBJ2-1; D not resolved. Germline-derived CDR1 and CDR2 are LNHNV and YYDKDF (reference sequence). This CDR3 is 13 amino acids long. V was shortened by 0 bases and J by 9 bases, with 9 bases between the two germline ends. The CDR3 region is CATSRDICGEQFF. The CDR3, as DNA: TGTGCCACCAGCAGAGATATATGTGGTGAGCAGTTCTTC.

The chain couples TRBV3-1 to TRBJ1-2; 7 nucleotides agree with TRBD1. There are 15 residues in the CDR3. Trimming removed 4 bases from V and 3 bases from J; junction bases left unmatched: 8. The germline gives CDR1 LGHDT, CDR2 YNNKEL (reference sequence). CDR3 coding DNA: TGTGCCAGCAGCCCAGAGTCAGGGGGTGACTATGGCTACACCTTC. This codes for CASSPESGGDYGYTF.